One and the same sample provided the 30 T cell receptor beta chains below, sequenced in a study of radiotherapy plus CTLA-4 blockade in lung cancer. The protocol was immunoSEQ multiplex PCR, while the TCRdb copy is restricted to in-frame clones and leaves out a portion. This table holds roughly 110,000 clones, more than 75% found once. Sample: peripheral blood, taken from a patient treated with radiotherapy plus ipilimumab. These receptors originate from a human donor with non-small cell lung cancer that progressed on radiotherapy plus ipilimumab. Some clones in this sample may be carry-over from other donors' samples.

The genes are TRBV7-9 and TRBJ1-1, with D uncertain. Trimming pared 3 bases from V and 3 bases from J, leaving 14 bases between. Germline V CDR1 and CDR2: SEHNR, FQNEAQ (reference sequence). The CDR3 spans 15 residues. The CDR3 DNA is TGTGCCAGCAGCTTCGTCGATGGTACTCACACTGAAGCTTTCTTT. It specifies CASSFVDGTHTEAFF.

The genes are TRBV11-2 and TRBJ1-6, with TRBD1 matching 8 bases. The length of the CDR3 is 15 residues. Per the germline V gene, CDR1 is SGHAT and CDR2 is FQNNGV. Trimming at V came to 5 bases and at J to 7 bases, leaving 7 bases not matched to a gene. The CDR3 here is CASSLRGRGNSPLHF. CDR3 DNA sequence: TGTGCCAGCAGCCTCAGGGGGCGAGGCAATTCACCCCTCCACTTT.

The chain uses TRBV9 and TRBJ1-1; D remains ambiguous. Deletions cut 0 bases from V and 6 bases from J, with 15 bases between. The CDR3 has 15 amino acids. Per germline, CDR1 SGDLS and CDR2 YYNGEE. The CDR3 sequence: CASSVGFALGPEAFF. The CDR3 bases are TGTGCCAGCAGCGTAGGGTTTGCCCTCGGACCTGAAGCTTTCTTT.

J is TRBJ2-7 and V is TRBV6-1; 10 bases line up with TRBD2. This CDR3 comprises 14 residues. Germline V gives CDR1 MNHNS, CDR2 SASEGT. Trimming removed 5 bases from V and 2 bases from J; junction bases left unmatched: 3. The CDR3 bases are TGTGCCAGCAGTCTACTAGCGGGAACCTACGAGCAGTACTTC. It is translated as CASSLLAGTYEQYF.

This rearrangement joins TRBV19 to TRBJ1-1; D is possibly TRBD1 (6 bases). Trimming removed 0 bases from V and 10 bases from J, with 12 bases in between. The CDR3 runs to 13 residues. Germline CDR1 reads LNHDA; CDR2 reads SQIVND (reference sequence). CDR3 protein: CASSIDPGQGAFF. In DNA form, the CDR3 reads TGTGCCAGTAGTATAGATCCGGGACAAGGAGCTTTCTTT. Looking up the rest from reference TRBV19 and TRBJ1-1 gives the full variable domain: DGGITQSPKYLFRKEGQNVTLSCEQNLNHDAMYWYRQDPGQGLRLIYYSQIVNDFQKGDIAEGYSVSREKKESFPLTVTSAQKNPTAFYLCASSIDPGQGAFFGQGTRLTVV.

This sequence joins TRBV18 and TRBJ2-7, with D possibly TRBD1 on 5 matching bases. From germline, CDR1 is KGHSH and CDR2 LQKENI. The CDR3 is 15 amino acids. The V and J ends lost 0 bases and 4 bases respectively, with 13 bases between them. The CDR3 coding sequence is TGTGCCAGCTCACCACCGTCAGGGAAGGGGTACGAGCAGTACTTC. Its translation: CASSPPSGKGYEQYF.

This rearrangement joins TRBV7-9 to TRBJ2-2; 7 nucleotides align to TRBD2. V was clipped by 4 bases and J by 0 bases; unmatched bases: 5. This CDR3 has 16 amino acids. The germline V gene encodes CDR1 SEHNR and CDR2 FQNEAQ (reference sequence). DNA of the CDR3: TGTGCCAGCAGCTCGCAAGCGGGATCGAACACCGGGGAGCTGTTTTTT. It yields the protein CASSSQAGSNTGELFF.

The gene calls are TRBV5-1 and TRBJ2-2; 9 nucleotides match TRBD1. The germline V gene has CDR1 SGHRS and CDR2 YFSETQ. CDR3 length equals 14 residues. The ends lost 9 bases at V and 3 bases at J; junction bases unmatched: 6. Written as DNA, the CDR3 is TGCGCCACCCGGGACAGGGAGTACACCGGGGAGCTGTTTTTT. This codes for CATRDREYTGELFF.

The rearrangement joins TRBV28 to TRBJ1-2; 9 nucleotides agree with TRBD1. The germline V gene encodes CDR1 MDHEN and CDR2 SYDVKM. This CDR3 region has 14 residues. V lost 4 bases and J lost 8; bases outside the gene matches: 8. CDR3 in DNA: TGTGCCAGCAGTTCCCCCGGGACAGGGAACGGCTACACCTTC. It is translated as CASSSPGTGNGYTF.

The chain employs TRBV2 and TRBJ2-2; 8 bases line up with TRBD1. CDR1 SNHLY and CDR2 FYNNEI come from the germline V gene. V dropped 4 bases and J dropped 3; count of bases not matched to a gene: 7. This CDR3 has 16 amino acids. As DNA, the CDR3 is TGTGCCAGCAGTGGTGAAGGGACAGGTTACACCGGGGAGCTGTTTTTT. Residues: CASSGEGTGYTGELFF.

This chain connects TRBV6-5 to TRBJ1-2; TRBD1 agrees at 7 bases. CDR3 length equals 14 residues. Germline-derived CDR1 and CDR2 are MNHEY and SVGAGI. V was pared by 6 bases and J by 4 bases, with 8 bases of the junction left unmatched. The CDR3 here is CASSGRGGPYGYTF. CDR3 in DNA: TGTGCCAGCAGCGGCCGAGGGGGCCCCTATGGCTACACCTTC.

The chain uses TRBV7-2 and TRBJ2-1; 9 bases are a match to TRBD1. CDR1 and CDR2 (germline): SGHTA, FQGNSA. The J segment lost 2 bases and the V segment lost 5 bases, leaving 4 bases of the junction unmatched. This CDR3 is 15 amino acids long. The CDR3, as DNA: TGTGCCAGCAGCCAAGGGACAGGGACCTACAATGAGCAGTTCTTC. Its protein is CASSQGTGTYNEQFF.

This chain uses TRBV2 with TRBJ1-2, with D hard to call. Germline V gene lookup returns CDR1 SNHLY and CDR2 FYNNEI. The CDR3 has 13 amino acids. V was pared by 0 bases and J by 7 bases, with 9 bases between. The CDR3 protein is CASSEARSGGYTF. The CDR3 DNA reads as TGTGCCAGCAGTGAAGCTCGGAGTGGTGGCTACACCTTC.

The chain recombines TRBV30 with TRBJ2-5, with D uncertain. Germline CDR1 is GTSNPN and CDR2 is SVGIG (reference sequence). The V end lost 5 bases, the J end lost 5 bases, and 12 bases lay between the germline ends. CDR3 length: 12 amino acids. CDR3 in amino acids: CAWDGVWETQYF. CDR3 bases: TGTGCCTGGGATGGCGTGTGGGAGACCCAGTACTTC.

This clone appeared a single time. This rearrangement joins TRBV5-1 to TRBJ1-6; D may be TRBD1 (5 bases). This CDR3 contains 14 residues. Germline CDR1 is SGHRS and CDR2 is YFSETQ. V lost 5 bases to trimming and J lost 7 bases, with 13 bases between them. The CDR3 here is CASRGGDLNSPLHF. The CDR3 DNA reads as TGCGCCAGCAGGGGGGGGGACTTAAATTCACCCCTCCACTTT.

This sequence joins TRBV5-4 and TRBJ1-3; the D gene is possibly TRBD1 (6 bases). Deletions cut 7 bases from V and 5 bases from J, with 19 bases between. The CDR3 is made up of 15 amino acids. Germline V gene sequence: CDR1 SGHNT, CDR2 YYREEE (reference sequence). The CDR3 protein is CASGPDQGSRNTIYF. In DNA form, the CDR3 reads TGTGCCAGCGGACCAGACCAGGGGTCCAGAAACACCATATATTTT.

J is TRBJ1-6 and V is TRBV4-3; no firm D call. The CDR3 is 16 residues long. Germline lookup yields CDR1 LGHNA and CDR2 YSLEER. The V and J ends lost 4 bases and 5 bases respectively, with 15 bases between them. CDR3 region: CASSPKSLADNSPLHF. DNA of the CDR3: TGCGCCAGCAGCCCAAAGTCTCTGGCAGATAATTCACCCCTCCACTTT.

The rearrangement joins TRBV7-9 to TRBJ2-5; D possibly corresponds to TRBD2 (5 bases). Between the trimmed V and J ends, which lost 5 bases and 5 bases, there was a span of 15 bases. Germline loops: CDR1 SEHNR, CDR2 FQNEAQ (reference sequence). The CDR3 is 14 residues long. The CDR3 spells CASSRSGGGETQYF. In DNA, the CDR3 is TGTGCCAGCAGCCGCAGTGGTGGCGGGGAGACCCAGTACTTC.

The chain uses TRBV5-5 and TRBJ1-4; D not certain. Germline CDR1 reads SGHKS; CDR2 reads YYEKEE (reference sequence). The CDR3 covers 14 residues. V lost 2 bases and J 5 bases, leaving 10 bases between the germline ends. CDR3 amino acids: CASSFYSINEKLFF. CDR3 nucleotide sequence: TGTGCCAGCAGCTTTTACAGCATCAATGAAAAACTGTTTTTT.

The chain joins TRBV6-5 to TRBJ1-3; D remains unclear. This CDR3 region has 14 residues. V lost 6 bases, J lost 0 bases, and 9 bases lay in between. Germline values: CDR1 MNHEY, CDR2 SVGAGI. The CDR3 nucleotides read TGTGCCAGCAGCCAAGGATACTCTGGAAACACCATATATTTT. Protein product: CASSQGYSGNTIYF.

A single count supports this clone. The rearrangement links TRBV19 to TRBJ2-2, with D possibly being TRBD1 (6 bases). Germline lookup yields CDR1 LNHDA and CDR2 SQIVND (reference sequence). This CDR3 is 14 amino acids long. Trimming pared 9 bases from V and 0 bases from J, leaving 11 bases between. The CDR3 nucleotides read TGTGCCAGCATGGACAGAACGAACACCGGGGAGCTGTTTTTT. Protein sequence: CASMDRTNTGELFF. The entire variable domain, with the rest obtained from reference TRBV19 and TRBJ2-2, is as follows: DGGITQSPKYLFRKEGQNVTLSCEQNLNHDAMYWYRQDPGQGLRLIYYSQIVNDFQKGDIAEGYSVSREKKESFPLTVTSAQKNPTAFYLCASMDRTNTGELFFGEGSRLTVL.

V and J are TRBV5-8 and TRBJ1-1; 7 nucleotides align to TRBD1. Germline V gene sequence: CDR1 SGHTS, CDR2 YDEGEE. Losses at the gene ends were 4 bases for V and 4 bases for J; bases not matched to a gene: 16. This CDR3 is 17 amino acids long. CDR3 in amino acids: CASSIRQGGGRTTEAFF. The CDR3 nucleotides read TGTGCCAGCAGCATAAGACAGGGCGGGGGTCGGACCACTGAAGCTTTCTTT.

The CDR3 nucleotides are TGTGCCAGCAGCTACGGGACAGGGGAGAAGTTCTTC. This codes for CASSYGTGEKFF. The chain couples TRBV7-2 to TRBJ2-1, with 10 bases fitting TRBD1. Germline-derived CDR1 and CDR2 are SGHTA and FQGNSA. The V gene end was trimmed by 4 bases and the J gene end by 14 bases; junction bases not matched to a gene: 5. CDR3 size: 12 residues.

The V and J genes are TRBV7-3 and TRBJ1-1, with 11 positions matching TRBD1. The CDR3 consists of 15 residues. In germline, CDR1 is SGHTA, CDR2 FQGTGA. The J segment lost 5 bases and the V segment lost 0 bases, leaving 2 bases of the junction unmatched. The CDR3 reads CASSLTDRGLTEAFF. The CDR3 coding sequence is TGTGCCAGCAGCTTAACGGACAGGGGGCTTACTGAAGCTTTCTTT.

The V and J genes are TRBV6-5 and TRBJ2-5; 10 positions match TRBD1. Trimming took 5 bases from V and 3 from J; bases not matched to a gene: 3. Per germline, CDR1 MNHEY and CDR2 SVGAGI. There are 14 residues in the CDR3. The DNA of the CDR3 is TGTGCCAGCAGTAGAGGGACAGGGGAAGAGACCCAGTACTTC. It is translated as CASSRGTGEETQYF.

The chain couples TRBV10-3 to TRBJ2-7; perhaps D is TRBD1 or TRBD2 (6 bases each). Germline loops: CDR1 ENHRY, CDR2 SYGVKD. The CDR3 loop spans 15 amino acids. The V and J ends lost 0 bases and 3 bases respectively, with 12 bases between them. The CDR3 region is CAISESTRGLYEQYF. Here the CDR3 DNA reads TGTGCCATCAGTGAGTCGACACGGGGGCTCTACGAGCAGTACTTC.

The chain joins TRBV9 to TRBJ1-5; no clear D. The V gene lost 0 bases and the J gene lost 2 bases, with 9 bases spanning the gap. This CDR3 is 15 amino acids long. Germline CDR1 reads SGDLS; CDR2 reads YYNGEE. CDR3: CASSVDGFGNQPQHF. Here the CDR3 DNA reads TGTGCCAGCAGCGTAGACGGGTTCGGCAATCAGCCCCAGCATTTT.

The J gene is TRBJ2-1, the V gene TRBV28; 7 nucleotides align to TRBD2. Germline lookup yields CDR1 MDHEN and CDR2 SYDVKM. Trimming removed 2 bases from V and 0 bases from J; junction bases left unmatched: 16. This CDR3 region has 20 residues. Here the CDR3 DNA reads TGTGCCAGCAGTTTACGACCCGGGACTAAAGGCTCCAGCTCCTACAATGAGCAGTTCTTC. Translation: CASSLRPGTKGSSSYNEQFF.

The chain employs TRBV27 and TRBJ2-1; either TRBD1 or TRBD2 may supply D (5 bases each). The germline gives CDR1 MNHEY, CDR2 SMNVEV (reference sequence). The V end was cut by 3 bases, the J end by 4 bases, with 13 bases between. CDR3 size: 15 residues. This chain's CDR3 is CASSFVGTGYNEQFF. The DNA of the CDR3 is TGTGCCAGCAGTTTCGTGGGGACGGGTTACAATGAGCAGTTCTTC.

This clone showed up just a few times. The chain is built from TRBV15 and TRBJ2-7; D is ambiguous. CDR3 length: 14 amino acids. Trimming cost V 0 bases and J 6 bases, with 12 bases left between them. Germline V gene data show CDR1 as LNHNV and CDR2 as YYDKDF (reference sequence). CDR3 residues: CATSRDHSLPEQYF. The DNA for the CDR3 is TGTGCCACCAGCAGAGATCACAGCCTACCCGAGCAGTACTTC.